This record concerns one TCR beta chain sequence. The antigen remains undetermined. The authors split each subset's genomic DNA evenly across several immunoSEQ plates. Some clones are missing from TCRdb's copy, which holds only in-frame ones; the method was immunoSEQ multiplex PCR. The sample includes 1.5 million to 2.5 million clones, approximately 95% of them seen just once. V dropped 7 bases and J dropped 5; count of bases not matched to a gene: 4. There are 14 residues in the CDR3. In germline, CDR1 is SNHLY, CDR2 FYNNEI. Naive CD8 cells comprised CD45RO-negative, CCR7-positively selected cells, excluding terminally differentiated effector memory CD45RA+ cells. This specimen comes from a study of shared clonotypes between healthy human individuals. Broader study findings: Among the subsets, naive ones generally showed larger estimated richness than memory ones. Non-shared clonotypes were found to have lower generation probabilities than the clonotypes that were shared by all four of the sorted-subset donors.

The receptor comes from a man aged 18 to 35 in good health. The rearrangement links TRBV2 to TRBJ2-2, with TRBD1 matching 10 bases. The sample comprised naive CD8+ T cells sorted from blood. The CDR3 spells CASKGQGGTGELFF. In nucleotides, the CDR3 is TGTGCCAGCAAAGGACAGGGGGGTACCGGGGAGCTGTTTTTT. Full variable domain (outside the CDR3, taken from reference TRBV2 and TRBJ2-2): EPEVTQTPSHQVTQMGQEVILRCVPISNHLYFYWYRQILGQKVEFLVSFYNNEISEKSEIFDDQFSVERPDGSNFTLKIRSTKLEDSAMYFCASKGQGGTGELFFGEGSRLTVL.